This T cell receptor beta chain appears in the sequencing data of a study of PD-1 blockade in classical Hodgkin lymphoma. This CDR3 contains 18 residues. Trimming at V came to 4 bases and at J to 0 bases, leaving 9 bases not matched to a gene. Germline-derived CDR1 and CDR2 are LNHNV and YYDKDF (reference sequence). Profiling relied on immunoSEQ multiplex PCR, and the TCRdb table lists in-frame clones only, not all of them. The sample yields about 94,000 clones, nearly 90% seen once. Autologous stem cell transplantation was followed by relapse in every patient, and brentuximab vedotin exposure varied.

The rearrangement joins TRBV15 to TRBJ2-6, with 7 bases matching TRBD1. The sample here was peripheral blood mononuclear cells (PBMCs), taken before the second cycle of nivolumab. The sequence was obtained from a human donor with classical Hodgkin lymphoma. The CDR3 region has the DNA TGTGCCACCAGCACCAGACAGGGCAGGCCCTCTGGGGCCAACGTCCTGACTTTC. Its protein product is CATSTRQGRPSGANVLTF.